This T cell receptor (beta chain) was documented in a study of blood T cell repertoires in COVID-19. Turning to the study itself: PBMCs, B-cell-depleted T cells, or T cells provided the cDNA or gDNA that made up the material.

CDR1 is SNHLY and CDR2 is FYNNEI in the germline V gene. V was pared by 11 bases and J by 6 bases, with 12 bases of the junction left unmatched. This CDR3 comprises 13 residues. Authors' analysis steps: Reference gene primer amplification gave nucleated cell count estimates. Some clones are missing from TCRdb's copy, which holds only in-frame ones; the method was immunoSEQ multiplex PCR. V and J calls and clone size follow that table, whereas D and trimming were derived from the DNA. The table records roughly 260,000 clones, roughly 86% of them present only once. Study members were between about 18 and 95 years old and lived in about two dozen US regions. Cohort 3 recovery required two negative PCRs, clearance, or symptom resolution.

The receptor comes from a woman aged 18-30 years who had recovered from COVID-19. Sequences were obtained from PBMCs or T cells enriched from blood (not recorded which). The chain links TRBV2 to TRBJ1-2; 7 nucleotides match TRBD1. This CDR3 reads CAATGVGFHGYTF. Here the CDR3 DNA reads TGTGCCGCCACAGGGGTAGGATTCCATGGCTACACCTTC.